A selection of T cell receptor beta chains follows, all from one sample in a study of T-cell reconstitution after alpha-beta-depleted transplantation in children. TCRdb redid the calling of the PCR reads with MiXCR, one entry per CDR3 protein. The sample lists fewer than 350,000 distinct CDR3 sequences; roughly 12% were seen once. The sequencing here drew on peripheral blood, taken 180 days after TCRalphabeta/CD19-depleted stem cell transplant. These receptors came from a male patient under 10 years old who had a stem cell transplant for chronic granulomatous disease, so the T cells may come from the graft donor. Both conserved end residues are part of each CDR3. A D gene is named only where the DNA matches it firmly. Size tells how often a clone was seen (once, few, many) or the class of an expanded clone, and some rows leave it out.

CDR3: CASSLARNRAGGEKLFF
DNA: TGCGCCAGCAGCTTGGCCCGGAACAGGGCGGGAGGAGAAAAACTGTTTTTT
J: TRBJ1-4
V: TRBV5-1
D: -
size: many

CDR3: CASSTGQGWNEQFF
DNA: TGTGCCAGCAGCACCGGACAGGGGTGGAATGAGCAGTTCTTC
J: TRBJ2-1
V: TRBV9
D: TRBD1
size: many

CDR3: CSASQGSYEQYF
DNA: TGCAGTGCTAGCCAGGGAAGCTACGAGCAGTACTTC
J: TRBJ2-7
V: TRBV20-1
D: -
size: many

CDR3: CASSWSGRAEDTQYF
DNA: TGTGCCAGCAGCTGGAGCGGGAGGGCCGAAGATACGCAGTATTTT
J: TRBJ2-3
V: TRBV9
D: TRBD2
size: many

CDR3: CSASRTGEAFYNEQFF
DNA: TGCAGTGCTAGTCGAACAGGGGAAGCGTTCTACAATGAGCAGTTCTTC
J: TRBJ2-1
V: TRBV20-1
D: TRBD1
size: many

CDR3: CASSQGQFYEQYF
DNA: TGTGCCAGCAGCCAAGGACAGTTTTACGAGCAGTACTTC
J: TRBJ2-7
V: TRBV7-8
D: -
size: many

CDR3: CASSFRSGTGTVDTQYF
DNA: TGTGCCAGCAGCTTCCGATCCGGGACAGGGACGGTAGATACGCAGTATTTT
J: TRBJ2-3
V: TRBV5-4
D: TRBD1
size: many

CDR3: CASSLVGLRETQYF
DNA: TGCGCCAGCAGCTTGGTGGGACTCCGGGAGACCCAGTACTTC
J: TRBJ2-5
V: TRBV5-1
D: -
size: many

CDR3: CASSPGDRGSRTDTQYF
DNA: TGTGCCAGCAGCCCCGGCGACAGGGGAAGTAGAACAGATACGCAGTATTTT
J: TRBJ2-3
V: TRBV5-4
D: TRBD1
size: many

CDR3: CASSFLAGVAGELFF
DNA: TGCGCCAGCAGCTTTTTAGCGGGGGTCGCCGGGGAGCTGTTTTTT
J: TRBJ2-2
V: TRBV5-1
D: TRBD2
size: -

CDR3: CASSLLDQFYNEQFF
DNA: TGTGCCAGCAGTTTGCTGGACCAATTTTACAATGAGCAGTTCTTC
J: TRBJ2-1
V: TRBV27
D: -
size: many

CDR3: CATSRGQGDYEQYF
DNA: TGTGCCACCAGCAGGGGACAGGGGGACTACGAGCAGTACTTC
J: TRBJ2-7
V: TRBV15
D: TRBD1
size: many

CDR3: CASSLVFNTGELFF
DNA: TGTGCCAGCAGCTTAGTCTTCAACACCGGGGAGCTGTTTTTT
J: TRBJ2-2
V: TRBV7-8
D: -
size: many

CDR3: CASSGRDRGTGELFF
DNA: TGTGCCAGCAGCGGCCGGGACAGGGGCACCGGGGAGCTGTTTTTT
J: TRBJ2-2
V: TRBV7-8
D: TRBD1
size: many

CDR3: CASSERRVGYEQYF
DNA: TGTGCCAGCAGCGAGCGGCGAGTAGGCTACGAGCAGTACTTC
J: TRBJ2-7
V: TRBV12-3/TRBV12-4
D: -
size: many

CDR3: CASSPLIRTTNTDTQYF
DNA: TGTGCCAGCAGTCCGTTGATCAGGACAACGAACACAGATACGCAGTATTTT
J: TRBJ2-3
V: TRBV28
D: -
size: many

CDR3: CASKTSVYNEQFF
DNA: TGTGCCAGCAAGACTAGCGTGTACAATGAGCAGTTCTTC
J: TRBJ2-1
V: TRBV28
D: TRBD2
size: many

CDR3: CASSLLGGSSPLHF
DNA: TGTGCCAGCAGTTTACTGGGAGGTAGTTCACCCCTCCACTTT
J: TRBJ1-6
V: TRBV28
D: -
size: few

CDR3: CASSNEIGELFF
DNA: TGTGCCAGCAGTAATGAGATCGGGGAGCTGTTTTTT
J: TRBJ2-2
V: TRBV6-2/TRBV6-3
D: -
size: few

CDR3: CSVLEAEELFF
DNA: TGCAGCGTTCTAGAGGCCGAGGAGCTGTTTTTT
J: TRBJ2-2
V: TRBV29-1
D: -
size: once

CDR3: CASSSGTSGIFGTGELFF
DNA: TGTGCCAGCAGCTCTGGGACTAGCGGGATCTTTGGCACCGGGGAGCTGTTTTTT
J: TRBJ2-2
V: TRBV11-1
D: TRBD2
size: few